Each of the 22 T cell receptor beta chains below was sequenced from the same sample in a study of cytomegalovirus exposure and HLA in healthy donors. TCRdb's table, derived via immunoSEQ multiplex PCR, lists solely in-frame clones and lacks some. Of about 130,000 clones listed, 89% are singletons. Input material: PBMCs. These receptors all stem from a man aged 25 to 40 in good health and CMV-seronegative.

The chain is built from TRBV7-2 and TRBJ1-1; 8 positions agree with TRBD1. V dropped 1 base and J dropped 2; count of bases not matched to a gene: 3. Germline V gene lookup returns CDR1 SGHTA and CDR2 FQGNSA. The CDR3 spans 15 residues. The CDR3 protein is CASSLVGQGNTEAFF. The CDR3 nucleotides read TGTGCCAGCAGCTTAGTTGGACAGGGTAACACTGAAGCTTTCTTT.

The CDR3 nucleotides are TGTGCCAGCAGTGAAAGGGGATCCTACAATGAGCAGTTCTTC. It codes for CASSERGSYNEQFF. The rearrangement links TRBV2 to TRBJ2-1; tentative D call: TRBD1 (5 bases). There are 14 residues in the CDR3. CDR1 is SNHLY and CDR2 is FYNNEI in the germline V gene. Trimming left V 2 bases short and J 1 base short, with 6 bases between. Complete variable domain (other parts from reference TRBV2 and TRBJ2-1): EPEVTQTPSHQVTQMGQEVILRCVPISNHLYFYWYRQILGQKVEFLVSFYNNEISEKSEIFDDQFSVERPDGSNFTLKIRSTKLEDSAMYFCASSERGSYNEQFFGPGTRLTVL.

The V call is TRBV13, the J call TRBJ2-1; TRBD1 matches 8 bases. CDR1 PRHDT and CDR2 FYEKMQ come from the germline V gene (reference sequence). This CDR3 has 17 amino acids. Trimming cost V 4 bases and J 9 bases; bases outside gene matches: 17. CDR3 protein: CASSSGTGTPNFSEQFF. The CDR3 nucleotides are TGTGCCAGCAGCTCCGGGACAGGAACTCCTAATTTCAGTGAGCAGTTCTTC.

V is TRBV6-6 and J is TRBJ2-3; 8 bases align to TRBD1. This CDR3 region has 14 residues. Germline V lookup: CDR1 MNHNY, CDR2 SVGAGI (reference sequence). V dropped 10 bases and J dropped 6; count of bases not matched to a gene: 12. CDR3 sequence: CATGRAGGMDTQYF. The CDR3 DNA reads TGTGCCACCGGCCGGGCAGGGGGCATGGATACGCAGTATTTT.

CDR3 protein: CASSLDGRTGGNYGYTF. The CDR3 region has the DNA TGTGCCAGCAGCTTAGATGGGAGAACAGGGGGAAACTATGGCTACACCTTC. The chain has TRBV7-6 and TRBJ1-2; 8 positions agree with TRBD1. This CDR3 is 17 amino acids long. With 1 base clipped from V and 2 bases from J, the junction kept 9 bases outside the gene matches. Germline V lookup: CDR1 SGHVS, CDR2 FNYEAQ.

This chain connects TRBV7-8 to TRBJ2-1; D remains ambiguous. CDR1 SGHVS and CDR2 FQNEAQ come from the germline V gene. V gave up 3 bases and J gave up 5 bases, with 5 bases separating them. CDR3 size: 12 residues. The DNA of the CDR3 is TGTGCCAGCAGCTTCTATGACAATGAGCAGTTCTTC. Its protein product is CASSFYDNEQFF.

The chain is built from TRBV29-1 and TRBJ2-1; D remains unclear. Trimming stripped 7 bases from V and 7 bases from J, with 17 bases between. The CDR3 loop spans 13 amino acids. Germline V gene data show CDR1 as SQVTM and CDR2 as ANQGSEA. In DNA, the CDR3 is TGCAGCGCTCTGCGTGTCAGGTGGAATGAGCAGTTCTTC. This translates into CSALRVRWNEQFF.

This rearrangement joins TRBV27 to TRBJ1-6, with TRBD1 identical over 7 bases. Germline V gene data show CDR1 as MNHEY and CDR2 as SMNVEV (reference sequence). This CDR3 has 15 residues. The ends lost 4 bases at V and 9 bases at J; junction bases unmatched: 9. CDR3 residues: CASSYSGGRGSPLHF. In nucleotides, the CDR3 is TGTGCCAGCAGTTATTCAGGGGGAAGAGGTTCACCCCTCCACTTT.

The chain is built from TRBV9 and TRBJ1-2; perhaps TRBD1 as D (6 bases). This CDR3 spans 14 amino acids. Germline lookup yields CDR1 SGDLS and CDR2 YYNGEE. V gave up 3 bases and J gave up 4 bases, with 13 bases separating them. CDR3 residues: CASSGNRASYGYTF. The CDR3 coding sequence is TGTGCCAGCAGCGGGAACAGGGCGAGCTATGGCTACACCTTC. Based on the CDR3 plus reference TRBV9 and TRBJ1-2, the full variable domain is DSGVTQTPKHLITATGQRVTLRCSPRSGDLSVYWYQQSLDQGLQFLIQYYNGEERAKGNILERFSAQQFPDLHSELNLSSLELGDSALYFCASSGNRASYGYTFGSGTRLTVV.

The chain is built from TRBV7-9 and TRBJ2-5; a weak D match, TRBD2 (7 bases). Germline CDR1 reads SEHNR; CDR2 reads FQNEAQ (reference sequence). Trimming stripped 1 base from V and 1 base from J, with 19 bases between. The CDR3 is 18 amino acids. The CDR3, as DNA: TGTGCCAGCAGCTTAGAGGGGCGGGGGCCGCGTTTCCAAGAGACCCAGTACTTC. This translates into CASSLEGRGPRFQETQYF.

The chain recombines TRBV5-8 with TRBJ2-5; TRBD2 matches at 10 bases. V lost 0 bases and J lost 4; bases outside the gene matches: 3. Per the germline V gene, CDR1 is SGHTS and CDR2 is YDEGEE. This CDR3 region has 15 residues. CDR3 loop: CASSLGQRGGETQYF. CDR3 DNA: TGTGCCAGCAGCTTGGGACAGCGGGGGGGAGAGACCCAGTACTTC.

The chain employs TRBV27 and TRBJ2-3; the D is unclear. CDR1 is MNHEY, CDR2 SMNVEV, per germline (reference sequence). Trimming took off 0 bases at V and 6 bases at J, with 7 bases between the two ends. The CDR3 has 13 residues. The CDR3 sequence is CASSLSLPDTQYF. CDR3 DNA: TGTGCCAGCAGTTTATCCCTCCCGGATACGCAGTATTTT.

The chain joins TRBV6-6 to TRBJ2-7; 10 positions agree with TRBD2. The CDR3 sequence is 14 residues long. Trimming removed 4 bases from V and 5 bases from J; junction bases left unmatched: 5. CDR1 is MNHNY and CDR2 is SVGAGI in the germline V gene (reference sequence). The CDR3 coding sequence is TGTGCCAGCAGTTCGAGGACTAGCGGAAACGAGCAGTACTTC. Encoded protein: CASSSRTSGNEQYF.

This clone was found a few times. The chain is built from TRBV21-1 and TRBJ1-2; TRBD1, the D gene given by the table, was not confirmed from the DNA. TRBV21-1 is described as a pseudogene. The CDR3 has 14 residues. CDR3 loop: CASTLGQGHYGYTF. CDR3 in DNA: TGTGCCAGCACGTTAGGACAGGGACACTATGGCTACACCTTC.

This chain connects TRBV4-1 to TRBJ2-3; 8 bases fit TRBD2. This CDR3 has 16 amino acids. Germline assignment: CDR1 MGHRA and CDR2 YSYEKL. The J segment lost 0 bases and the V segment lost 4 bases, leaving 6 bases of the junction unmatched. This chain's CDR3 is CASSRRAGESTDTQYF. The CDR3 region has the DNA TGCGCCAGCAGCCGACGAGCGGGAGAAAGCACAGATACGCAGTATTTT.

V and J are TRBV27 and TRBJ2-5; TRBD1 matches at 7 bases. The CDR3 is made up of 13 amino acids. With 5 bases clipped from V and 10 bases from J, the junction kept 10 bases outside the gene matches. The germline V gene has CDR1 MNHEY and CDR2 SMNVEV (reference sequence). The CDR3: CASSPRQGVVQYF. The CDR3 DNA sequence: TGTGCCAGCAGTCCCAGACAGGGCGTAGTCCAGTACTTC.

This chain links TRBV18 with TRBJ1-4, with 9 bases aligning to TRBD1. V lost 1 base and J lost 8; bases outside the gene matches: 5. The CDR3 is made up of 15 amino acids. Germline V gene data show CDR1 as KGHSH and CDR2 as LQKENI. As DNA, the CDR3 is TGTGCCAGCTCACCACAACAGGGGGCCACGGAAAAACTGTTTTTT. Translation: CASSPQQGATEKLFF.

The chain joins TRBV19 to TRBJ1-2; 10 bases agree with TRBD1. The length of the CDR3 is 16 residues. CDR1 and CDR2 (germline): LNHDA, SQIVND (reference sequence). Losses at the gene ends were 3 bases for V and 1 base for J; bases not matched to a gene: 5. The chain's CDR3 is CASSIDRGRFNYGYTF. The CDR3, as DNA: TGTGCCAGTAGTATTGACAGGGGGCGATTTAACTATGGCTACACCTTC.

The chain is built from TRBV6-8 and TRBJ1-5; 9 bases fit TRBD1. The CDR3 is 22 amino acids. V gave up 7 bases and J gave up 0 bases; unmatched junction bases: 25. Germline V gives CDR1 MNHGY, CDR2 SAAAGT. CDR3 DNA sequence: TGTGCCAGCAAATCACTGCTTAGACCGGGACAGGGCCACATATCTAGCAATCAGCCCCAGCATTTT. Translation gives CASKSLLRPGQGHISSNQPQHF.

The chain links TRBV5-8 to TRBJ2-5; 7 bases line up with TRBD1. Germline lookup yields CDR1 SGHTS and CDR2 YDEGEE. With 3 bases clipped from V and 5 bases from J, the junction kept 10 bases outside the gene matches. This CDR3 comprises 15 residues. The chain's CDR3 is CASSWWARQGETQYF. CDR3 sequence (DNA): TGTGCCAGCAGCTGGTGGGCGCGACAGGGCGAGACCCAGTACTTC.

The chain couples TRBV20-1 to TRBJ1-1; no clear D. V lost 1 base and J 3 bases, leaving 3 bases between the germline ends. The germline V gene encodes CDR1 DFQATT and CDR2 SNEGSKA (reference sequence). CDR3 size: 11 residues. CDR3 residues: CSARADTEAFF. In nucleotides, the CDR3 is TGCAGTGCTAGAGCCGACACTGAAGCTTTCTTT.

A word on this clone: Other DNA sequences of this sample code for an identical CDR3. The chain is built from TRBV19 and TRBJ1-5; 8 bases align to TRBD1. V dropped 3 bases and J dropped 4; count of bases not matched to a gene: 2. CDR3 length: 14 amino acids. Germline V gene data show CDR1 as LNHDA and CDR2 as SQIVND (reference sequence). CDR3 coding DNA: TGTGCCAGTAGTATCAGGGGGCCTAATCAGCCCCAGCATTTT. It encodes CASSIRGPNQPQHF. Using reference TRBV19 and TRBJ1-5 for the parts outside the CDR3, the full variable domain is DGGITQSPKYLFRKEGQNVTLSCEQNLNHDAMYWYRQDPGQGLRLIYYSQIVNDFQKGDIAEGYSVSREKKESFPLTVTSAQKNPTAFYLCASSIRGPNQPQHFGDGTRLSIL.